This TCR beta chain was captured by sequencing in a study of shared clonotypes between healthy human individuals. Study-level results: It was only blood that was sampled, and tissue repertoires likely differ.

In the case of this clone: The target antigen is unknown.

V trimming: 6 bases; J trimming: 5 bases; junction bases outside the gene matches: 6. The CDR3 length is 13 residues. Germline loops: CDR1 SQVTM, CDR2 ANQGSEA. Profiling relied on immunoSEQ multiplex PCR, and the TCRdb table lists in-frame clones only, not all of them. The sample consists of over a million clones, around three quarters of them appearing once. The receptor was derived from a man aged 18 to 29 in good health. Some clones in this sample may be carry-over from other donors' samples. Sequences were obtained from memory CD4+ T cells from PBMCs. The subset: CD45RA-negative fraction. The chain uses TRBV29-1 and TRBJ2-2; 7 positions agree with TRBD1. The CDR3 reads CSVSGQLTGELFF. The DNA for the CDR3 is TGCAGCGTGTCGGGACAGCTTACCGGGGAGCTGTTTTTT.